These T cell receptor beta chains were read from a single sample in a study of Ad26.COV2.S vaccination and SARS-CoV-2 variants. TCRdb's copy holds only in-frame clones and misses some; the assay was immunoSEQ multiplex PCR. In the table there are over 400,000 clones, about 90% of which are singletons. The sample consisted of peripheral blood, taken in a trial of Ad26.COV2.S vaccine versus placebo. The receptor source for this set is a person aged 18-65 years who received the Ad26.COV2.S COVID-19 vaccine or a placebo. The CDR3 runs from the conserved cysteine through the conserved F or W.

v_gene: TRBV5-1; CDR3aa: CASSLRTSEPYEQYF
v_gene: TRBV7-9; CDR3aa: CASSPPQDTQYF
v_gene: TRBV7-9; CDR3aa: CASTSGTSGSKQYF
v_gene: TRBV9; CDR3aa: CASSVGGGANTGELFF
v_gene: TRBV6-5; CDR3aa: CASSYSAVNTEAFF
v_gene: TRBV7-9; CDR3aa: CASSPNERAGEVDEQYF
v_gene: TRBV15; CDR3aa: CATSRDVLGGTYEQYF
v_gene: TRBV20-1; CDR3aa: CSATSGDTQYF
v_gene: TRBV24-1; CDR3aa: CATSDLKGRGTDTQYF
v_gene: TRBV6-5; CDR3aa: CASSYSGGPYEQYF
v_gene: TRBV7-3; CDR3aa: CASSLTRGNTQYF
v_gene: TRBV29-1; CDR3aa: CSATNVGQGYGYTF
v_gene: TRBV28; CDR3aa: CASSFRNTGELFF
v_gene: TRBV28; CDR3aa: CASRGQGAREQYF
v_gene: TRBV7-8; CDR3aa: CASTPLRGPQETQYF
v_gene: TRBV7-2; CDR3aa: CASSFRDSTLDTQYF
v_gene: TRBV9; CDR3aa: CASSATGNSNQPQHF
v_gene: TRBV11-2; CDR3aa: CASSLVHPRTDSYEQYF
v_gene: TRBV29-1; CDR3aa: CSVDPAGEVSGEQFF
v_gene: TRBV21-1; CDR3aa: CATNRQYNEQFF
v_gene: TRBV7-9; CDR3aa: CASSLSGGSADTQYF
v_gene: TRBV2; CDR3aa: CASKPGLGGETQYF
v_gene: TRBV10-2; CDR3aa: CASSEGYSEQYF
v_gene: TRBV7-2; CDR3aa: CASSLESGTGGKKLFF
v_gene: TRBV6-6; CDR3aa: CASRSTSGRGSYEQYF
v_gene: TRBV7-9; CDR3aa: CASSLASGPSGEAFF
v_gene: TRBV3-1/TRBV3-2; CDR3aa: CASSQDRGYGYTF
v_gene: TRBV2; CDR3aa: CASSEDGNWDGYTF
v_gene: TRBV9; CDR3aa: CASQRTGYGYTF
v_gene: TRBV7-2; CDR3aa: CASSVTGQTNTEAFF
v_gene: TRBV9; CDR3aa: CASSPVASGNTEAFF
v_gene: TRBV15; CDR3aa: CATSRGERVTEQFF
v_gene: TRBV20-1; CDR3aa: CSASGAGYGYTF
v_gene: TRBV6-5; CDR3aa: CASSYTGTNTEAFF
v_gene: TRBV20-1; CDR3aa: CSASLPGQMNYGYTF
v_gene: TRBV5-1; CDR3aa: CASSLRASGANVLTF
v_gene: TRBV6-1; CDR3aa: CASSEPGWNTGELFF
v_gene: TRBV28; CDR3aa: CASSLVQGRHEQYF
v_gene: TRBV6-2/TRBV6-3; CDR3aa: CASSGRQHPSYEQYF
v_gene: TRBV28; CDR3aa: CASRQTGLRGNTGELFF
v_gene: TRBV7-2; CDR3aa: CASSLAHMVYEQYF